Listed below are T cell receptor beta chains from one sample, sequenced in a study of blood T cell repertoires in COVID-19. The method was immunoSEQ multiplex PCR; TCRdb's version includes in-frame clones alone and lacks a portion of them. The sample holds a few hundred thousand clones, 82% seen once. The specimen sequenced was peripheral blood. All receptors derive from a young woman with acute or convalescent COVID-19. The CDR3 runs from the conserved cysteine through the conserved F or W. The D gene is left open where the match is weak. Where a row states a size, it is once, few, many or the class of an expanded clone; other rows omit it.

TRBD1,TRBJ2-5,TRBV19,.,CASRTTGGEGTQYF,TGTGCCAGTAGGACGACAGGGGGCGAGGGGACCCAGTACTTC
.,TRBJ1-2,TRBV7-8,.,CASSLERWGRGTF,.
.,TRBJ1-5,TRBV6-1,.,CASSEARIDGEYQPQHF,TGTGCCAGCAGTGAAGCGCGCATCGACGGGGAATATCAGCCCCAGCATTTT
.,TRBJ1-5,TRBV28,.,CASSSTHQGPNQPQHF,TGTGCCAGCAGTTCCACCCACCAGGGGCCCAATCAGCCCCAGCATTTT
.,TRBJ1-4,TRBV3-1/TRBV3-2,.,CASSHSGTLGNEKLFF,TGTGCCAGCAGCCATTCAGGGACACTTGGTAATGAAAAACTGTTTTTT
TRBD1,TRBJ2-4,TRBV27,.,CASSLFPDRGDKNIQYF,TGTGCCAGCAGTTTATTCCCGGACAGGGGGGACAAAAACATTCAGTACTTC
TRBD2,TRBJ2-1,TRBV4-2,.,CASSQHGTSSTLDEQFF,TGTGCCAGCAGCCAACACGGGACTAGCAGTACGCTAGATGAGCAGTTCTTC
TRBD2,TRBJ2-7,TRBV7-2,few,CASSLGLSGSFEQYF,TGTGCCAGCAGCTTAGGTTTAAGCGGGAGCTTCGAGCAGTACTTC
.,TRBJ2-1,TRBV12-3/TRBV12-4,.,CASSFGTGEQFF,TGTGCCAGCAGTTTTGGTACGGGGGAGCAGTTCTTC
.,TRBJ1-2,TRBV15,.,CATSSRLTGGYGYTF,TGTGCCACCAGCAGTCGACTGACAGGCGGCTATGGCTACACCTTC
.,TRBJ2-7,TRBV30,.,CALGPGMGEQYF,TGTGCCTTGGGACCGGGGATGGGCGAGCAGTACTTC
.,TRBJ2-1,TRBV11-3,.,CASSLAGDNEQFF,TGTGCCAGCAGCTTAGCCGGAGACAATGAGCAGTTCTTC
TRBD2,TRBJ2-1,TRBV30,.,CAWSVRGVSHNEQFF,TGTGCCTGGAGTGTACGGGGGGTATCCCACAATGAGCAGTTCTTC
TRBD1,TRBJ1-6,TRBV12-5,few,CASGLGQGRSPLHF,TGTGCTAGTGGTTTGGGACAGGGGCGGTCACCCCTCCACTTT
.,TRBJ2-1,TRBV5-1,.,CASSGGASFDEQFF,TGCGCCAGCAGCGGGGGGGCTAGCTTCGATGAGCAGTTCTTC
TRBD1,TRBJ1-2,TRBV19,.,CASSRGQGAVYGYTF,TGTGCCAGTAGCAGGGGACAGGGGGCCGTCTATGGCTACACCTTC
.,TRBJ2-2,TRBV7-2,few,CASSFSSTTGELFF,TGTGCCAGCAGCTTTTCTAGCACCACCGGGGAGCTGTTTTTT
TRBD1,TRBJ1-2,TRBV3-1/TRBV3-2,.,CASSQAQGVRDGYTF,TGTGCCAGCAGCCAAGCACAGGGGGTTCGAGATGGCTACACCTTC
TRBD2,TRBJ2-7,TRBV19,.,CASSPLAGASYEQYF,TGTGCCAGTAGCCCCTTAGCGGGAGCGTCCTACGAGCAGTACTTC
TRBD2,TRBJ2-5,TRBV6-2/TRBV6-3,.,CASSSGTGGLAGLLETQYF,TGTGCCAGCAGTTCCGGGACAGGGGGACTAGCGGGACTACTTGAGACCCAGTACTTC
.,TRBJ2-1,TRBV5-4,.,CASSLGGGLAAYNEQFF,TGTGCCAGCAGCTTGGGAGGGGGGCTAGCGGCCTACAATGAGCAGTTCTTC
.,TRBJ2-3,TRBV5-6,.,CASSLVRGKTDTQYF,TGTGCCAGCAGCTTGGTTCGAGGGAAAACAGATACGCAGTATTTT
TRBD1,TRBJ2-1,TRBV27,.,CASSLSTGVNEQFF,TGTGCCAGCAGTTTATCGACAGGGGTAAATGAGCAGTTCTTC
TRBD1,TRBJ1-5,TRBV6-6,.,CASSSPTGGRQPQHF,TGTGCCAGCAGTTCCCCTACAGGGGGAAGACAGCCCCAGCATTTT
TRBD2,TRBJ2-1,TRBV13,.,CASSLWTSGRANEQFF,TGTGCCAGCAGCTTATGGACTAGCGGGAGGGCAAATGAGCAGTTCTTC
TRBD2,TRBJ2-1,TRBV5-1,.,CATQIAISGSGNEQFF,TGCGCCACCCAGATTGCCATAAGCGGGAGTGGCAATGAGCAGTTCTTC
TRBD1,TRBJ1-1,TRBV14,.,CASSQRQGTNTEAFF,TGTGCCAGCAGCCAAAGACAGGGAACGAACACTGAAGCTTTCTTT
TRBD2,TRBJ2-7,TRBV5-1,.,CASSLVLLGERGNYEQYF,TGCGCCAGCAGCTTGGTTTTACTTGGTGAGCGGGGAAACTACGAGCAGTACTTC
.,TRBJ2-5,TRBV5-4,.,CASSSDGAGDSEETQYF,TGTGCCAGCAGCTCAGATGGGGCAGGGGATTCGGAAGAGACCCAGTACTTC
.,TRBJ1-6,TRBV12-3/TRBV12-4,.,CASTGARTSPLHF,TGTGCCAGCACGGGAGCCCGGACATCACCCCTCCACTTT
.,TRBJ2-3,TRBV6-5,.,CASTHGGFTDTQYF,TGTGCCAGCACACATGGAGGGTTCACAGATACGCAGTATTTT
.,TRBJ1-2,TRBV27,.,CASRDRDNDYGYTF,TGTGCCAGCAGGGACCGGGACAATGATTATGGCTACACCTTC
.,TRBJ2-5,TRBV9,.,CASSVAGRSQETQYF,TGTGCCAGCAGCGTAGCCGGCAGGTCCCAAGAGACCCAGTACTTC
.,TRBJ1-3,TRBV18,once,CASSPGKDSGNTIYF,TGTGCCAGCTCACCGGGCAAAGACTCTGGAAACACCATATATTTT
TRBD1,TRBJ1-6,TRBV19,.,CASSISTRDRGRRFKSPLHF,TGTGCCAGTAGTATATCGACCCGGGACAGGGGGCGCCGATTTAAATCACCCCTCCACTTT
.,TRBJ1-2,TRBV14,.,CASSHQWYGYTF,TGTGCCAGCAGCCACCAGTGGTATGGCTACACCTTC
.,TRBJ2-7,TRBV19,many,CASSIKDRAYEQYF,TGTGCCAGTAGTATTAAGGACAGAGCCTACGAGCAGTACTTC
TRBD1,TRBJ2-7,TRBV2,.,CASSDRDRDHEQYF,TGTGCCAGCAGTGACCGGGACAGGGACCACGAGCAGTACTTC
.,TRBJ1-3,TRBV7-9,.,CASSLGTVGNTIYF,TGTGCCAGCAGCTTAGGGACAGTGGGAAACACCATATATTTT
TRBD1,TRBJ1-1,TRBV4-1,once,CASSQDIRGWNTEAFF,TGCGCCAGCAGCCAAGATATCAGGGGGTGGAACACTGAAGCTTTCTTT
.,TRBJ1-5,TRBV13,.,CASSFGRGPQHF,TGTGCCAGCAGCTTCGGCAGGGGCCCCCAGCATTTT
.,TRBJ1-1,TRBV19,.,CASNARTGREAFF,TGTGCCAGTAACGCCCGAACAGGGCGGGAAGCTTTCTTT
TRBD2,TRBJ2-1,TRBV15,.,CATSRETSGRAGEQFF,TGTGCCACCAGCAGAGAAACTAGCGGGAGGGCCGGTGAGCAGTTCTTC
TRBD1,TRBJ1-2,TRBV7-2,.,CASSEIRGTFYGYTF,TGTGCCAGCAGCGAAATCAGGGGGACATTCTATGGCTACACCTTC
TRBD1,TRBJ1-6,TRBV7-9,.,CASSLTHSWTGEDSPLHF,TGTGCCAGCAGCCTAACACATTCTTGGACAGGGGAGGATTCACCCCTCCACTTT
.,TRBJ1-3,TRBV10-2,.,CASSAGSGNTIYF,TGCGCCAGCAGTGCGGGGTCTGGAAACACCATATATTTT
TRBD1,TRBJ1-2,TRBV20-1,.,CSASRTGGNYGYTF,TGCAGTGCTAGTAGGACAGGGGGTAACTATGGCTACACCTTC
.,TRBJ1-1,TRBV14,few,CASSRSRVGNTEAFF,TGTGCCAGCAGCCGGTCCCGGGTGGGGAACACTGAAGCTTTCTTT